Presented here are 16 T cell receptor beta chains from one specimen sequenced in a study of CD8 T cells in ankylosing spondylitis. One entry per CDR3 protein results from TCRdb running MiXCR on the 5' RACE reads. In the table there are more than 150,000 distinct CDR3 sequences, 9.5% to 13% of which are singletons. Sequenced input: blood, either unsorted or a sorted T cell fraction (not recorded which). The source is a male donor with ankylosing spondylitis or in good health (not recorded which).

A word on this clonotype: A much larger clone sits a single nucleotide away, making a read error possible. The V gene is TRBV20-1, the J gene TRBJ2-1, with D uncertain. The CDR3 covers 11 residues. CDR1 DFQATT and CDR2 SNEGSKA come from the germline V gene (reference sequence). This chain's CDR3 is CSAWTYNEQLF. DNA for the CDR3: TGCAGTGCTTGGACCTACAATGAGCAGCTCTTC.

The CDR3 spells CASSKGQNTGELFF. CDR3 bases: TGTGCCAGCAGTAAGGGACAAAACACCGGGGAGCTGTTTTTT. The V and J genes are TRBV11-2 and TRBJ2-2; the D gene is possibly TRBD1 (6 bases). The CDR3 spans 14 residues. Trimming stripped 6 bases from V and 2 bases from J, with 10 bases between. Germline CDR1 SGHAT, CDR2 FQNNGV.

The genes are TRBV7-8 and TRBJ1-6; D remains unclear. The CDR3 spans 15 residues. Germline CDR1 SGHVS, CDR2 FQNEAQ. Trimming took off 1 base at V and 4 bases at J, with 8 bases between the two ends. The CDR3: CASSLEVSYNSPLHF. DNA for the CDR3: TGTGCCAGCAGCTTAGAGGTTTCTTATAATTCACCCCTCCACTTT.

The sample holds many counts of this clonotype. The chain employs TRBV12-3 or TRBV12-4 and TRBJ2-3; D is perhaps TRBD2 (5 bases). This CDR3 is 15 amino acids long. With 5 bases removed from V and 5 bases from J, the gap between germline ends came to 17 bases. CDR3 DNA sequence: TGTGCCAGCAGTCGATATACTAGTAAAGGAGATACGCAGTATTTT. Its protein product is CASSRYTSKGDTQYF.

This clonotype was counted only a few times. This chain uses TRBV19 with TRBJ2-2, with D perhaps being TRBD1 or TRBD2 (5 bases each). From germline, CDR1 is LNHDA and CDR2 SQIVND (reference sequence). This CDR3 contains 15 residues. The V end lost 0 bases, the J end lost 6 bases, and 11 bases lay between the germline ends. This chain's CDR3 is CASSIDEGRAGELFF. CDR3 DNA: TGTGCCAGTAGTATAGACGAGGGGCGAGCCGGGGAGCTGTTTTTT. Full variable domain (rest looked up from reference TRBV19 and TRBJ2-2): DGGITQSPKYLFRKEGQNVTLSCEQNLNHDAMYWYRQDPGQGLRLIYYSQIVNDFQKGDIAEGYSVSREKKESFPLTVTSAQKNPTAFYLCASSIDEGRAGELFFGEGSRLTVL.

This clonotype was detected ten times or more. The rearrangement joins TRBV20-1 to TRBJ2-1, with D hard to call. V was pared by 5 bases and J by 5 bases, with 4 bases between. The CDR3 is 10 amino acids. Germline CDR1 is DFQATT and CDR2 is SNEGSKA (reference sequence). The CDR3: CSAGNNEQFF. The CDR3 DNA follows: TGCAGTGCTGGGAACAATGAGCAGTTCTTC.

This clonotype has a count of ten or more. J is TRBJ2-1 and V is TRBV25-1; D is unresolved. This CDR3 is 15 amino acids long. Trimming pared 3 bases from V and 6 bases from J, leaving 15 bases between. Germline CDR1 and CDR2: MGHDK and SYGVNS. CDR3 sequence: CASSDYSPMGNEQFF. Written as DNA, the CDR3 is TGTGCCAGCAGTGATTATTCTCCCATGGGCAATGAGCAGTTCTTC.

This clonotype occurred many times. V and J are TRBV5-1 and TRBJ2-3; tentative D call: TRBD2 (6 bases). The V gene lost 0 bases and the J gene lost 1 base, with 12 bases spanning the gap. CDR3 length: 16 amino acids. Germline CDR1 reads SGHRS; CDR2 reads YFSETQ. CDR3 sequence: CASSLEGRGGTDTQYF. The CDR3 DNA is TGCGCCAGCAGCTTGGAAGGGCGGGGAGGCACAGATACGCAGTATTTT.

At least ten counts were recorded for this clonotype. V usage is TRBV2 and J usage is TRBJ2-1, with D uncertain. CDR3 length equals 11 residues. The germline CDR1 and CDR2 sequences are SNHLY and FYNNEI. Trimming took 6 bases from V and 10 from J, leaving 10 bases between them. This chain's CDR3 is CASSAFTEQFF. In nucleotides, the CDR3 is TGTGCCAGCAGCGCCTTCACGGAGCAGTTCTTC.

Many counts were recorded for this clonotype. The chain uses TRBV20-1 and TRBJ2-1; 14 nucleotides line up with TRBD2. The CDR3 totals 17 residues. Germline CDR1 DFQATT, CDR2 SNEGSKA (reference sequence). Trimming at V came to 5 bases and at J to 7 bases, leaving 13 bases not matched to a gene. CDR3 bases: TGCAGTGCTGATCCCGGGACTAGCGGGAGTATCGGGAATGAGCAGTTCTTC. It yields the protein CSADPGTSGSIGNEQFF.

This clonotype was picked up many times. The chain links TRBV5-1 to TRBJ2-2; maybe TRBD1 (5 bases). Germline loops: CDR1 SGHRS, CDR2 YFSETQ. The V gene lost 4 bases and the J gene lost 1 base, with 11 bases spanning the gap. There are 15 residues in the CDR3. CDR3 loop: CASSGAVQNTGELFF. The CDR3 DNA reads TGCGCCAGCAGCGGGGCGGTACAGAACACCGGGGAGCTGTTTTTT.

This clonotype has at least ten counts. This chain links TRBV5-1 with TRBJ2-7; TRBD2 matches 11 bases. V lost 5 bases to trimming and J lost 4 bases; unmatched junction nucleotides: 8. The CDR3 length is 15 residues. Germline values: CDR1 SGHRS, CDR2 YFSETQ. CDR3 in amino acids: CASRWASGGTYEQYF. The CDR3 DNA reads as TGCGCCAGCAGATGGGCTAGCGGGGGGACTTACGAGCAGTACTTC.

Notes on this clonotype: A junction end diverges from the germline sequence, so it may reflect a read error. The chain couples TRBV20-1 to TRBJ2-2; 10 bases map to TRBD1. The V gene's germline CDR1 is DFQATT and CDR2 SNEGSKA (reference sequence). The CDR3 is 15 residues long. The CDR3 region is CNARVGQGDTGELFF. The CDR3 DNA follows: TGCAATGCTAGGGTTGGACAGGGGGACACCGGGGAGCTGTTTTTT.

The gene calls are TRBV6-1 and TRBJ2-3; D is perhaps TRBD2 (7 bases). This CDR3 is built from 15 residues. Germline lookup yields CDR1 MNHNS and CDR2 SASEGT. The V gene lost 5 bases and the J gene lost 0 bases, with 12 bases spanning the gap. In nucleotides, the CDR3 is TGTGCCAGCAGTCGAGGGGGGGTGAGCACAGATACGCAGTATTTT. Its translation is CASSRGGVSTDTQYF.

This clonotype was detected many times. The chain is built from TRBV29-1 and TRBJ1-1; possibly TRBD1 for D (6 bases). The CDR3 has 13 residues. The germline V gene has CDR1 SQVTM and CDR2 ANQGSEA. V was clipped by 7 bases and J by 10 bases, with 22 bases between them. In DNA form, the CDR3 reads TGCAGCGCCCGATTGGCGGACCTCAGGGGAGCTTTCTTT. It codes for CSARLADLRGAFF.

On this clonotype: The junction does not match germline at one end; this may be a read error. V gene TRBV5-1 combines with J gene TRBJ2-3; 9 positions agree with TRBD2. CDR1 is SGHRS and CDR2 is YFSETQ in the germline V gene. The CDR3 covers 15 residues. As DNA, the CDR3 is TGCGTCAGCACCCTAGCGGGGACTAGCACAGATACGCAGTATTTT. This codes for CVSTLAGTSTDTQYF.